The clone carrying this T cell receptor beta chain came up many times. As yet, its antigen is unknown. A single record per CDR3 protein comes from TCRdb applying MiXCR to the reads. The sample carries a few hundred thousand distinct CDR3 sequences, roughly a sixth recorded once. The data are from a study of T cell repertoires in cytomegalovirus infection. Turning to the study itself: Public signatures in TCR beta pointed to CMV infection and matching HLA type.

Germline loops: CDR1 SGHTA, CDR2 FQGNSA. The V segment lost 2 bases and the J segment 0 bases; nucleotides outside the gene matches: 12. The CDR3 totals 19 residues. Whole-study findings and limits: Ex vivo responses were dominated by HLA-C-restricted CMV-specific TCR beta clonotypes. The cumulative frequency of public TCR beta families distinguished individuals who carried CMV together with the relevant HLA.

The receptor comes from a human donor in good health (CMV status not recorded). Some clones in this sample may be carry-over from other donors' samples. The chain has TRBV7-2 and TRBJ1-4, with 7 bases matching TRBD1. Sequencing used PBMCs. Here the CDR3 reads CASSLSLARQGSTNEKLFF. The CDR3 region has the DNA TGTGCCAGCAGCTTAAGTTTAGCCCGACAGGGCTCAACTAATGAAAAACTGTTTTTT.